A selection of T cell receptor beta chains follows, all from one sample in a study of T cells in Graves' hyperthyroidism and ophthalmopathy. Using its own MiXCR run on the multiplex PCR reads, TCRdb lists one record per CDR3 protein. This table holds roughly 240,000 distinct CDR3 sequences, 24% found once. The sequenced sample was blood. The receptor set was obtained from a woman between 40 and 55 years old with Graves' ophthalmopathy. The conserved cysteine and the conserved F or W are not part of the CDR3 here. The order of the fields is V gene, J gene, CDR3 protein.

TRBV6-1,TRBJ1-1,ASSEGPIRTEAF
TRBV30,TRBJ1-1,AWSVGGPEAF
TRBV12-3/TRBV12-4,TRBJ1-1,ASSLRGQGEAF
TRBV2,TRBJ2-5,ASSAWLKQETQY
TRBV7-3,TRBJ2-2,ASSLSYAGELF
TRBV7-9,TRBJ1-1,ASSLAGGADSEAF
TRBV28,TRBJ2-7,ASSGRNSYEQY
TRBV5-1,TRBJ1-6,ASTDSGTGFSPLH
TRBV28,TRBJ1-2,ASSIGTGYGYT
TRBV12-3/TRBV12-4,TRBJ2-7,ASSFGGVTYEQY
TRBV14,TRBJ2-2,ASSLIRTGELF
TRBV10-3,TRBJ1-3,ATTRAVGNTIY
TRBV15,TRBJ1-5,ATSRALQGKPQH
TRBV5-1,TRBJ1-1,ASSSGQGAAGTEAF
TRBV12-3/TRBV12-4,TRBJ1-1,ASSLGQTMKNTEAF
TRBV18,TRBJ1-1,ASSPRGQGSNTEAF
TRBV6-5,TRBJ1-5,ASSYGGTTGGNQPQH
TRBV29-1,TRBJ2-5,SVGQGKETQY
TRBV6-1,TRBJ2-5,ASRDRGVGETQY
TRBV5-4,TRBJ1-2,ASSPPSGSNYGYT
TRBV12-3/TRBV12-4,TRBJ2-5,ASSPGLHQETQY
TRBV12-3/TRBV12-4,TRBJ1-2,ASSPDRLTGYT
TRBV12-3/TRBV12-4,TRBJ2-2,ASSLARGVPNTGELF
TRBV6-5,TRBJ1-2,ASSYHGSQGGGYT
TRBV7-3,TRBJ1-5,ASSLTGNQPQH
TRBV5-1,TRBJ2-7,ASSLSGGPPYKQY
TRBV29-1,TRBJ1-2,SAEDRGTSYGYT
TRBV19,TRBJ1-1,ASNSRPGQGNTEAF
TRBV10-3,TRBJ2-7,AISESGGLREQY
TRBV4-2,TRBJ2-5,ASSQDITQETQY
TRBV29-1,TRBJ2-5,SVAAGQETQY
TRBV20-1,TRBJ2-7,SAREGRGSYEQY
TRBV12-3/TRBV12-4,TRBJ2-1,ASTRTYEQF
TRBV9,TRBJ2-7,ASSVGPAGLGEQY
TRBV20-1,TRBJ2-5,SATGTQSQETQY
TRBV24-1,TRBJ2-2,ATSELGTGNTGELF
TRBV14,TRBJ1-2,ASSQGLGYT
TRBV25-1,TRBJ1-1,ASSIGEGAYTEAF
TRBV7-9,TRBJ2-5,ASSLKGEETQY
TRBV12-3/TRBV12-4,TRBJ2-5,ASSSLAGSETAQY
TRBV29-1,TRBJ1-5,SVEDSQGQPQH
TRBV28,TRBJ1-2,ASSLAGSGYGYT
TRBV12-3/TRBV12-4,TRBJ1-2,ASTSMTGSYGYT
TRBV14,TRBJ1-5,ASSPGQGSNQPQH
TRBV7-9,TRBJ2-2,ASSYGTGVSGELF
TRBV6-1,TRBJ2-7,ASRARGSFYEQY
TRBV28,TRBJ2-7,ASSSSSAGGIYEQY
TRBV12-3/TRBV12-4,TRBJ1-2,ASIRDRTGYGYT